The T cell receptor (beta chain) under discussion was sequenced for a study of T cells in Graves' hyperthyroidism and ophthalmopathy. On the study more broadly: Peripheral blood was taken when the disease was first diagnosed, before any treatment began. Study findings and constraints: Before onset, ophthalmopathy was predicted by the model a median about 6.2 months earlier.

This clonotype was found many times. Its antigen remains unknown. Amplification yielded TCR beta CDR3 regions, with RNA transcripts as the source. During a first-round RT-PCR of the TCR CDR3, the HTBI primer set was used. TCRdb independently ran MiXCR on the multiplex PCR reads; one entry per CDR3 protein. The sample yields under 450,000 distinct CDR3 sequences, roughly 14% seen once. Germline V CDR1 and CDR2: SGDLS, YYNGEE. CDR3 length: 17 amino acids. J lost 0 bases, V lost 3 bases, and 6 bases had no gene match. Over 18 months, lack of ophthalmopathy progression marked Graves' hyperthyroidism as stable. Lactation, pregnancy, other autoimmune disease or uncontrolled infection led to exclusion of patients.

Sequenced input: blood. V gene TRBV9 combines with J gene TRBJ2-5; 12 bases match TRBD2. The sequence derives from a woman aged 18-29 years with Graves' hyperthyroidism. The CDR3 is CASSDPGTSGYQETQYF. The CDR3 DNA is TGTGCCAGCAGCGATCCAGGGACTAGCGGGTACCAAGAGACCCAGTACTTC.